This T cell receptor (beta chain) emerged from a study of patients and donors after allogeneic stem cell transplantation. TCRdb recomputed calls from the RT-PCR reads with MiXCR, one row per CDR3 protein. The table shows over 130,000 distinct CDR3 sequences, with 37% occurring only once. The junction had 7 bases not matched to a gene; V was cut back by 1 base and J by 7 bases. Germline lookup yields CDR1 SGDLS and CDR2 YYNGEE. This CDR3 spans 15 amino acids. This clonotype was picked up many times. The V call is TRBV9, the J call TRBJ1-1; 10 bases fit TRBD1. Sequenced sample: blood, either unsorted or a sorted T cell fraction (not recorded which). The sequence was obtained from a human donor who was either an allogeneic HSCT recipient or a stem cell or donor lymphocyte infusion donor (not recorded which). It is not recorded whose cells these are; they may come from a transplant donor. Here the CDR3 DNA reads TGTGCCAGCAGCGTATCAAGGACAGGGGGTGGTGAAGCTTTCTTT. Amino acids: CASSVSRTGGGEAFF.